Below, 11 T cell receptor beta chains from the same sample are listed, as sequenced in a study of shared clonotypes between healthy human individuals. CD45RO-negative, CCR7-positively selected cells formed the naive CD8 fraction, excluding terminally differentiated effector memory CD45RA+ cells. Clones were sequenced by immunoSEQ multiplex PCR, and TCRdb holds only the in-frame ones, with some missing. The sample records roughly 2.1 million clones, 93% being singletons. The sample comprised naive CD8+ T cells from PBMCs. The receptor source for this set is a young man in good health. Some clones in this sample may be carry-over from other donors' samples.

The chain carries TRBV2 and TRBJ2-7, with unresolved D. CDR1 and CDR2 from the germline V gene are SNHLY and FYNNEI. V lost 6 bases and J lost 4, with 10 bases in between. The CDR3 sequence is 12 residues long. CDR3 amino acids: CASRIPQYEQYF. CDR3 nucleotides: TGTGCCAGCAGAATACCCCAGTACGAGCAGTACTTC. The entire variable domain, with the rest obtained from reference TRBV2 and TRBJ2-7, is as follows: EPEVTQTPSHQVTQMGQEVILRCVPISNHLYFYWYRQILGQKVEFLVSFYNNEISEKSEIFDDQFSVERPDGSNFTLKIRSTKLEDSAMYFCASRIPQYEQYFGPGTRLTVT.

This clone was counted between two and nine times. The same CDR3 arises from other DNA sequences in this sample as well. The chain links TRBV27 to TRBJ2-7; maybe TRBD2 (7 bases). CDR1 is MNHEY and CDR2 is SMNVEV in the germline V gene (reference sequence). The CDR3 has 13 residues. Deletions cut 2 bases from V and 4 bases from J, with 9 bases between. CDR3 loop: CASSLAGAYEQYF. Here the CDR3 DNA reads TGTGCCAGCAGTTTAGCGGGGGCATACGAGCAGTACTTC.

The CDR3 loop is CASSPGQAPAYEQYF. The DNA for the CDR3 is TGCGCCAGCAGCCCGGGTCAGGCCCCCGCCTACGAGCAGTACTTC. The chain combines TRBV4-1 with TRBJ2-7; D ambiguous. Trimming cost V 4 bases and J 2 bases, with 15 bases left between them. This CDR3 is built from 15 residues. Germline lookup yields CDR1 MGHRA and CDR2 YSYEKL.

This sequence joins TRBV5-1 and TRBJ2-3, with D unclear. From germline, CDR1 is SGHRS and CDR2 YFSETQ. The CDR3 sequence is 14 residues long. The V gene lost 1 base and the J gene lost 2 bases, with 8 bases spanning the gap. The CDR3 loop is CASSLPQYTDTQYF. CDR3 bases: TGCGCCAGCAGCTTGCCACAGTACACAGATACGCAGTATTTT. The whole variable domain, filled in from reference TRBV5-1 and TRBJ2-3, reads KAGVTQTPRYLIKTRGQQVTLSCSPISGHRSVSWYQQTPGQGLQFLFEYFSETQRNKGNFPGRFSGRQFSNSRSEMNVSTLELGDSALYLCASSLPQYTDTQYFGPGTRLTVL.

This sequence joins TRBV2 and TRBJ1-5; TRBD1 is a possible D gene (6 bases). Germline values: CDR1 SNHLY, CDR2 FYNNEI. The CDR3 loop spans 15 amino acids. Trimming removed 1 base at V and 6 bases at J, with 13 bases between. This CDR3 is CASSEGGREAQPQHF. Here the CDR3 DNA reads TGTGCCAGCAGTGAAGGGGGGCGCGAAGCTCAGCCCCAGCATTTT.

This clone was recorded only once. The J gene is TRBJ1-1, the V gene TRBV5-5, with no clear D. Looked up from germline, CDR1 is SGHKS and CDR2 is YYEKEE (reference sequence). The CDR3 consists of 13 residues. V was clipped by 1 base and J by 1 base, with 5 bases between them. The CDR3 bases are TGTGCCAGCAGCTTGAGGCAGAACACTGAAGCTTTCTTT. Encoded protein: CASSLRQNTEAFF.

The V gene is TRBV5-1, the J gene TRBJ1-2; 7 positions match TRBD1. CDR1 and CDR2 (germline): SGHRS, YFSETQ. This CDR3 has 15 amino acids. The trim removed 4 bases at V and 9 bases at J, leaving 15 bases unmatched. This CDR3 is CASSPGQARVLSYTF. In nucleotides, the CDR3 is TGCGCCAGCAGCCCCGGACAGGCCAGGGTCCTAAGCTACACCTTC.

V is TRBV11-2 and J is TRBJ1-3, with 7 bases fitting TRBD1. After removal of 1 base from V and 8 bases from J, the junction contained 11 bases not matched to a gene. CDR1 and CDR2 (germline): SGHAT, FQNNGV. This CDR3 region has 16 residues. DNA of the CDR3: TGTGCCAGCAGCTTAGGAGGCAGGGGGGCTCTGGACACCATATATTTT. Its protein is CASSLGGRGALDTIYF.

J is TRBJ2-3 and V is TRBV7-9; perhaps TRBD2 as D (5 bases). V lost 1 base and J 2 bases, leaving 19 bases between the germline ends. The CDR3 length is 18 residues. Germline CDR1 SEHNR, CDR2 FQNEAQ (reference sequence). The CDR3 is CASSLGGLVAGPTDTQYF. As DNA, the CDR3 is TGTGCCAGCAGCTTAGGAGGGTTGGTGGCGGGCCCCACAGATACGCAGTATTTT.

The chain is built from TRBV10-3 and TRBJ2-1; D tentatively fits TRBD1 or TRBD2 (5 bases each). V was shortened by 4 bases and J by 0 bases, with 13 bases between the two germline ends. Per the germline V gene, CDR1 is ENHRY and CDR2 is SYGVKD. The CDR3 has 16 amino acids. CDR3 region: CAISGDGTSSYNEQFF. The CDR3 DNA is TGTGCCATCAGTGGGGACGGCACGAGCTCCTACAATGAGCAGTTCTTC.

As concerns this clone: The same CDR3 can be traced to other DNA sequences in this sample. The chain carries TRBV28 and TRBJ2-1; no clear D gene. Germline loops: CDR1 MDHEN, CDR2 SYDVKM. The V and J ends lost 5 bases and 4 bases respectively, with 3 bases between them. The CDR3 loop spans 11 amino acids. This CDR3 is CASSGYNEQFF. The CDR3 DNA is TGTGCCAGCAGTGGGTACAATGAGCAGTTCTTC.